This T cell receptor beta chain was sequenced during a study of lymphopenia after photon versus proton radiotherapy. Overall study findings and caveats: Only patients who died were analyzed for survival; proton advantage is unproven. Under photons, naive T cells and diversity fell while effector/memory populations rose.

Comments on this clone: Antigen: not known.

The method was immunoSEQ multiplex PCR; TCRdb's version includes in-frame clones alone and lacks a portion of them. The data hold around 25,000 clones, with roughly 85% observed a single time. CDR3 length: 15 amino acids. Germline values: CDR1 MDHEN, CDR2 SYDVKM. With 2 bases removed from V and 1 base from J, the gap between germline ends came to 11 bases. The sequences come from peripheral blood, collected from a patient treated with photon-based radiotherapy. The TCR sequence derives from a man aged 30 to 39 with gastric cancer. V gene TRBV28 combines with J gene TRBJ2-5; D is ambiguous. This CDR3 reads CASSLPRSAQETQYF. DNA of the CDR3: TGTGCCAGCAGTTTACCTCGATCCGCCCAAGAGACCCAGTACTTC.